This T cell receptor beta chain was identified during a study of breast tumors, draining lymph nodes, adjacent tissues. TCRdb redid the calling of the multiplex PCR reads with MiXCR, one entry per CDR3 protein. The table includes 100,000 to 150,000 distinct CDR3 sequences, about 22% detected once. In the case of this clonotype: Its antigen remains unidentified. This clone may be a read error of a much larger clone one base away.

Whole-study findings and limits: Tumor T cell lymph node origin was a supported hypothesis, not proven. Tumor repertoires ranked between lymph nodes and nontumor tissue in diversity, with V and J gene preferences.

Axillary draining lymph nodes of breast cancer patients supplied the node samples. This receptor was identified in a female donor with breast cancer. Some clones in this sample may be carry-over from other donors' samples. Sequencing was performed on axillary lymph node tissue.

CDR3 region: CASSYDGQGAQTQHF. DNA for the CDR3: TGTGCCAGCAGTTACGATGGACAGGGGGCGCAGACCCAGCACTTC. V is TRBV6-5 and J is TRBJ2-5, with 11 bases aligning to TRBD1. Germline assignment: CDR1 MNHEY and CDR2 SVGAGI. The CDR3 covers 15 residues.